The rows below give T cell receptor beta chains drawn from one sample of a study of blood T cells in healthy people across ages. TCRdb reanalysed the 5' RACE reads using MiXCR and keeps one entry per CDR3 protein. The sample holds roughly 800,000 distinct CDR3 sequences, roughly 64% seen once. The specimen was blood. All receptors derive from a man aged 30-40 years in good health. CDR3s include the opening cysteine and the closing phenylalanine or tryptophan. The D gene is left open where the match is weak. Expanded clones get a size class; other rows say once, few or many, or leave the size out.

TRBJ1-4,NA,TRBV20-1,NA,CSARPATGSGKLFF,TGCAGTGCTAGACCGGCGACGGGGTCGGGGAAACTGTTTTTT
TRBJ2-3,TRBD2,TRBV20-1,NA,CSAVWRGASSGHTQYF,TGCAGTGCTGTCTGGCGGGGGGCCAGTTCAGGGCATACGCAGTATTTT
TRBJ2-4,NA,TRBV13,few,CASSFLTLAKNIQYF,TGTGCCAGCAGCTTCCTGACTTTAGCCAAAAACATTCAGTACTTC
TRBJ2-5,NA,TRBV10-3,NA,CAISENKETQYF,TGTGCCATCAGCGAAAATAAAGAGACCCAGTACTTC
TRBJ1-2,NA,TRBV7-2,NA,CASSSYWTERDGYTF,TGTGCCAGCAGCTCGTACTGGACAGAGCGAGATGGCTACACCTTC
TRBJ2-5,TRBD2,TRBV4-3,few,CASSQDLGLAGAADYGTQYF,TGCGCCAGCAGCCAAGACCTGGGACTAGCGGGAGCGGCAGACTACGGAACCCAGTACTTC
TRBJ2-7,NA,TRBV20-1,NA,CSAREYAYEQYF,TGCAGTGCTAGAGAGTACGCCTACGAGCAGTACTTC
TRBJ1-2,NA,TRBV10-3,NA,CAISEVTGYTF,TGTGCCATCAGTGAGGTGACGGGCTACACCTTC
TRBJ2-1,NA,TRBV12-3/TRBV12-4,NA,CASSLECNEQFF,TGTGCCAGCAGCCTCGAGTGCAATGAGCAGTTCTTC
TRBJ2-3,NA,TRBV6-9,NA,CAKGWATDTQYF,TGTGCCAAAGGTTGGGCCACAGATACGCAGTATTTT
TRBJ2-1,TRBD2,TRBV6-2/TRBV6-3,NA,CASNYMTSGSYNEQFF,TGTGCCAGCAACTACATGACTAGCGGGAGCTACAATGAGCAGTTCTTC
TRBJ2-1,NA,TRBV20-1,NA,CSARDRGAEQFF,TGCAGTGCTAGAGATCGCGGGGCCGAGCAGTTCTTC
TRBJ2-3,NA,TRBV13,NA,CASSSGPLPGNTQYF,TGTGCCAGCAGCTCGGGTCCTCTTCCGGGTAATACGCAGTATTTT
TRBJ2-7,NA,TRBV7-9,NA,CASSSTYAQGPRAYEQYF,TGTGCCAGCAGCTCGACGTACGCACAGGGCCCAAGGGCCTACGAGCAGTACTTC
TRBJ2-1,TRBD1,TRBV3-1,NA,CASSQDLPGTGSLYEQFF,TGTGCCAGCAGCCAAGATCTCCCCGGGACAGGGAGTCTCTATGAGCAGTTCTTC
TRBJ2-1,NA,TRBV20-1,NA,CSPSTGSLNEQFF,TGCAGTCCAAGCACGGGGAGCCTTAACGAGCAGTTCTTC
TRBJ2-7,TRBD2,TRBV7-2,NA,CASSSLAGRSYEQYF,TGTGCCAGCAGTTCACTAGCGGGGCGATCCTACGAGCAGTACTTC
TRBJ2-5,NA,TRBV28,few,CASSLTQGRGREYF,TGTGCCAGCAGTTTGACGCAGGGAAGGGGGAGGGAGTACTTC
TRBJ1-5,TRBD1,TRBV28,NA,CASNRGGTNQPQHF,TGTGCCAGCAACAGGGGGGGGACCAATCAGCCCCAGCATTTT
TRBJ2-7,NA,TRBV7-9,NA,CASSEGSDRLGEQYF,TGTGCCAGTAGCGAGGGATCCGACAGGTTGGGGGAGCAGTACTTC
TRBJ2-7,NA,TRBV28,NA,CASSQQGSLAYEQYF,TGTGCCAGCAGTCAACAGGGCTCCCTGGCCTACGAGCAGTACTTC
TRBJ2-4,NA,TRBV15,many,CATSRDLMDIQYF,TGTGCCACCAGCCGGGACTTAATGGACATTCAGTACTTC
TRBJ2-7,TRBD2,TRBV20-1,few,CSATGGLAGVYEQYF,TGCAGTGCTACCGGTGGACTAGCGGGTGTCTACGAGCAGTACTTC
TRBJ2-1,TRBD2,TRBV20-1,NA,CSARRERGGSYNEQFF,TGCAGTGCTCGTCGCGAGCGGGGGGGGTCCTACAATGAGCAGTTCTTC
TRBJ2-3,TRBD1,TRBV9,NA,CASSVGDRADTQYF,TGTGCCAGCAGCGTTGGGGACAGGGCAGATACGCAGTATTTT
TRBJ1-5,TRBD1,TRBV3-1,NA,CASSQEMVTGVPYSNQPQHF,TGTGCCAGCAGCCAAGAGATGGTGACAGGGGTCCCCTATAGCAATCAGCCCCAGCATTTT
TRBJ2-1,TRBD2,TRBV29-1,NA,CSVETSGRNNEQFF,TGCAGCGTAGAGACTAGCGGGAGGAACAATGAGCAGTTCTTC
TRBJ2-5,NA,TRBV6-5,NA,CASSPRPPPVRETQYF,TGTGCCAGCAGTCCCCGCCCCCCCCCGGTTCGAGAGACCCAGTACTTC
TRBJ1-2,NA,TRBV28,NA,CASSFGISGYTF,TGTGCCAGCAGTTTCGGAATCAGCGGCTACACCTTC
TRBJ2-1,NA,TRBV7-9,few,CASSHPGVNEQFF,TGTGCCAGCAGCCACCCGGGAGTTAATGAGCAGTTCTTC
TRBJ2-5,NA,TRBV20-1,NA,CSGERGSNQETQYF,TGCAGTGGGGAAAGGGGCTCTAACCAAGAGACCCAGTACTTC
TRBJ2-1,NA,TRBV20-1,NA,CSSRTGSYNEQFF,TGCAGTTCCAGGACTGGTTCCTACAATGAGCAGTTCTTC
TRBJ2-1,TRBD1,TRBV6-2/TRBV6-3,NA,CASSPGTGRFYEQFF,TGTGCCAGCAGTCCCGGGACAGGGAGGTTCTATGAGCAGTTCTTC
TRBJ2-3,NA,TRBV7-9,NA,CASRDSGTDTQYF,TGTGCCAGCAGGGACAGCGGCACAGATACGCAGTATTTT